The subject of this entry is one T cell receptor beta chain. Its antigen is undetermined. Roughly 9.5 milliliters of peripheral blood were drawn from each donor into EDTA-treated tubes. Together with a sample-barcoded 5' primer, a J-beta primer mix was included in a second PCR lasting about 7 to 12 cycles. TCRdb used MiXCR to reprocess the 5' RACE reads, holding one entry per CDR3 protein. The sample gives some 1.8 million distinct CDR3 sequences, roughly 43% of which show up once; about 21% is in the top ten. Trimming cost V 3 bases and J 1 base; bases outside gene matches: 5. The CDR3 runs 16 residues. CDR1 and CDR2 (germline): SQVTM, ANQGSEA. This record comes from a study of blood T cells in healthy people across ages. Findings and caveats of the study: Per million T cells, TCR beta diversity dropped about linearly as age rose. A conclusive naive versus antigen-experienced comparison was prevented by the unsorted PBMCs. Diversity was estimated from one million T cells, and these estimates were considered underestimates.

This receptor was taken from a human donor in good health. The sample comprised blood. V and J are TRBV29-1 and TRBJ2-1, with 11 bases lining up with TRBD1. The CDR3 DNA follows: TGCAGCGTTGAGTTAGGGACAGGGGGTTCCTACAATGAGCAGTTCTTC. It encodes CSVELGTGGSYNEQFF.